The 12 T cell receptor beta chains given below trace back to one sample, sequenced in a study of early T cells in non-severe SARS-CoV-2 infection. Via MiXCR, TCRdb re-called the 5' RACE reads, giving one row per CDR3 protein. The table has 100,000 to 150,000 distinct CDR3 sequences, about 15% seen once. Sample: whole blood. The receptors shown here come from an adult who was a healthcare worker with PCR-confirmed SARS-CoV-2 infection or an uninfected control (not recorded which).

This chain connects TRBV29-1 to TRBJ1-2, with TRBD1 matching 7 bases. This CDR3 has 14 residues. Germline values: CDR1 SQVTM, CDR2 ANQGSEA. V shed 3 bases, J shed 4 bases, and the junction held 8 bases outside the gene matches. The CDR3 coding sequence is TGCAGCGTTGATACGTCAGACAGGGTCTATGGCTACACCTTC. Translating gives CSVDTSDRVYGYTF.

The CDR3 DNA reads TGTGCCAGCACCTATGACGGAGAGAATGAGCAGTTCTTC. Protein product: CASTYDGENEQFF. The chain links TRBV6-1 to TRBJ2-1; no clear D gene. The V and J ends lost 7 bases and 7 bases respectively, with 14 bases between them. The CDR3 has 13 amino acids. CDR1 is MNHNS and CDR2 is SASEGT in the germline V gene.

The table lists this clonotype with a few counts. The CDR3 coding sequence is TGTGCCAGCAGTTGGGTGGGGGCAAGTGATCAGCCCCAGCATTTT. It encodes CASSWVGASDQPQHF. The chain carries TRBV27 and TRBJ1-5, with D perhaps matching TRBD1 (6 bases). The CDR3 is made up of 15 amino acids. V was clipped by 4 bases and J by 5 bases, with 15 bases between them. Germline V gene lookup returns CDR1 MNHEY and CDR2 SMNVEV (reference sequence).

The chain recombines TRBV13 with TRBJ1-1; 8 bases are a match to TRBD1. This CDR3 contains 15 residues. The trim removed 6 bases at V and 4 bases at J, leaving 10 bases unmatched. CDR1 and CDR2 (germline): PRHDT, FYEKMQ (reference sequence). In DNA, the CDR3 is TGTGCCAGCAGTTTCGACAGGGGAGGGGGCACTGAAGCTTTCTTT. It translates to CASSFDRGGGTEAFF.

This clonotype was seen more than once but under ten times. The chain carries TRBV29-1 and TRBJ2-3; no firm D call. With 4 bases removed from V and 0 bases from J, the gap between germline ends came to 5 bases. The CDR3 totals 12 residues. CDR1 and CDR2 (germline): SQVTM, ANQGSEA. The CDR3 loop reads CSVVTSTDTQYF. The CDR3 DNA is TGCAGCGTTGTAACTAGCACAGATACGCAGTATTTT.

This clonotype was seen more than once but under ten times. J is TRBJ2-7 and V is TRBV3-1; D possibly corresponds to TRBD1 (6 bases). V was shortened by 2 bases and J by 7 bases, with 9 bases between the two germline ends. The CDR3 runs to 12 residues. Germline loops: CDR1 LGHDT, CDR2 YNNKEL (reference sequence). The CDR3 here is CASSQLQGEQYF. The CDR3 DNA is TGTGCCAGCAGCCAACTCCAGGGGGAGCAGTACTTC.

The rearrangement uses TRBV18 and TRBJ2-2; no clear D gene. CDR1 is KGHSH and CDR2 is LQKENI in the germline V gene. This CDR3 is built from 16 residues. The V gene lost 0 bases and the J gene lost 2 bases, with 10 bases spanning the gap. DNA of the CDR3: TGTGCCAGCTCACCACCCAGGTTCCCTAACACCGGGGAGCTGTTTTTT. Translation: CASSPPRFPNTGELFF. Full variable domain (rest looked up from reference TRBV18 and TRBJ2-2): NAGVMQNPRHLVRRRGQEARLRCSPMKGHSHVYWYRQLPEEGLKFMVYLQKENIIDESGMPKERFSAEFPKEGPSILRIQQVVRGDSAAYFCASSPPRFPNTGELFFGEGSRLTVL.

This clonotype occurred a few times. The gene calls are TRBV7-8 and TRBJ1-3; D unresolved. This CDR3 spans 15 amino acids. Germline-derived CDR1 and CDR2 are SGHVS and FQNEAQ. V was shortened by 6 bases and J by 7 bases, with 19 bases between the two germline ends. CDR3 nucleotides: TGTGCCAGCAGTCAGGAGGTCGGAAAGTGGAACACCATATATTTT. Amino acids: CASSQEVGKWNTIYF. Based on the CDR3 plus reference TRBV7-8 and TRBJ1-3, the full variable domain is GAGVSQSPRYKVAKRGQDVALRCDPISGHVSLFWYQQALGQGPEFLTYFQNEAQLDKSGLPSDRFFAERPEGSVSTLKIQRTQQEDSAVYLCASSQEVGKWNTIYFGEGSWLTVV.

This clonotype was picked up a small number of times. The chain employs TRBV4-1 and TRBJ1-2; TRBD1 is a possible D gene (5 bases). Per germline, CDR1 MGHRA and CDR2 YSYEKL. The CDR3 runs 13 residues. V was pared by 2 bases and J by 6 bases, with 10 bases between. In DNA form, the CDR3 reads TGCGCCAGCAGCCAACAAGGGACGGATGGCTACACCTTC. It encodes CASSQQGTDGYTF.

This clonotype was detected a few times. The gene calls are TRBV4-1 and TRBJ1-4; D call uncertain. Germline CDR1 and CDR2: MGHRA and YSYEKL. The CDR3 consists of 19 residues. V lost 0 bases, J lost 0 bases, and 17 bases lay in between. CDR3 coding DNA: TGCGCCAGCAGCCAAGATTGGGAGGGAGGGCCGGCAACTAATGAAAAACTGTTTTTT. Its protein product is CASSQDWEGGPATNEKLFF.

The J gene is TRBJ1-4, the V gene TRBV7-9, with D uncertain. Trimming cost V 8 bases and J 8 bases, with 18 bases left between them. CDR1 SEHNR and CDR2 FQNEAQ come from the germline V gene (reference sequence). CDR3 size: 14 residues. This CDR3 is CASQGPEGTEKLFF. The DNA of the CDR3 is TGTGCCAGCCAAGGGCCTGAAGGAACCGAAAAACTGTTTTTT.

This clonotype was recorded at least ten times. CDR3 sequence (DNA): TGTGCCAGCTCACCAGACAGCTCTGGAAACACCATATATTTT. Translating gives CASSPDSSGNTIYF. V and J are TRBV18 and TRBJ1-3, with D possibly being TRBD1 (5 bases). CDR3 size: 14 residues. Germline CDR1 and CDR2: KGHSH and LQKENI. Trimming left V 2 bases short and J 0 bases short, with 5 bases between.